The rows below give T cell receptor beta chains drawn from one sample of a study of cytomegalovirus exposure and HLA in healthy donors. Using immunoSEQ multiplex PCR, the repertoire was profiled, and TCRdb retains in-frame clones only, with some absent. The sample has roughly 140,000 clones, about four fifths seen once; the top ten hold roughly 4.7%. The sample taken for sequencing was PBMCs. These receptors all come from a man in his forties in good health and CMV-seronegative. Both conserved end residues are part of each CDR3. Only part of the rows carry a size: once, few, many, or a class if the clone is expanded.

j_call clone_size v_call cdr3_aa
TRBJ1-1 few TRBV18 CASSPRDGNTEAFF
TRBJ1-5 few TRBV30 CAWRVGGGLRNQPQHF
TRBJ1-5 NA TRBV5-6 CASSLWSTGVNQPQHF
TRBJ1-6 NA TRBV5-4 CASSLVPGKDTNSPLHF
TRBJ1-3 NA TRBV4-2 CASSLWTGGPSGNTIYF
TRBJ1-2 NA TRBV19 CASSISGFGYTF
TRBJ1-3 NA TRBV7-3 CASSVQGADTIYF
TRBJ2-2 NA TRBV4-2 CASSQGQLNTGELFF
NA NA TRBV15 CATSRVSLQGARPYEQYF
TRBJ2-2 NA TRBV10-1 CASSSYAGGGTGELFF
TRBJ1-5 NA TRBV19 CASNSLDRFNQPQHF
TRBJ1-2 NA TRBV6-5 CASSYLQGGGYTF
TRBJ2-5 NA TRBV5-1 CASSLGTGGRETQYF
TRBJ2-1 NA TRBV4-3 CASSRMAGGPDNEQFF
TRBJ2-7 NA TRBV2 CASNPGQNYEQYF
TRBJ2-7 NA TRBV2 CASRAGDSYEQYF
TRBJ1-5 few TRBV6-1 CASSEPSRDRGLLLPNQPQHF
TRBJ2-7 few TRBV19 CASSSLMTGSYEQYF
TRBJ1-4 NA TRBV28 CASSLPAGSGKLFF
TRBJ2-7 NA TRBV7-9 CASSWSGLLSYEQYF
TRBJ1-6 NA TRBV5-1 CASSPEQGYNSPLHF
TRBJ2-2 NA TRBV19 CASRASGGPYTGELFF
TRBJ2-3 NA TRBV6-5 CASSSFTSVYTDTQYF
TRBJ1-1 NA TRBV4-2 CASSQDLGGGTEAFF
TRBJ2-3 NA TRBV2 CASRSTASGSNTQYF
TRBJ2-1 NA TRBV7-7 CASSIRQGANEQFF
TRBJ1-5 NA TRBV7-2 CASSLDRGSGQPQHF
TRBJ1-4 NA TRBV2 CASSVQAPNEKLFF
TRBJ1-1 NA TRBV2 CASSLGQPQAFF
TRBJ1-2 once TRBV28 CASRVTTGYGYTF